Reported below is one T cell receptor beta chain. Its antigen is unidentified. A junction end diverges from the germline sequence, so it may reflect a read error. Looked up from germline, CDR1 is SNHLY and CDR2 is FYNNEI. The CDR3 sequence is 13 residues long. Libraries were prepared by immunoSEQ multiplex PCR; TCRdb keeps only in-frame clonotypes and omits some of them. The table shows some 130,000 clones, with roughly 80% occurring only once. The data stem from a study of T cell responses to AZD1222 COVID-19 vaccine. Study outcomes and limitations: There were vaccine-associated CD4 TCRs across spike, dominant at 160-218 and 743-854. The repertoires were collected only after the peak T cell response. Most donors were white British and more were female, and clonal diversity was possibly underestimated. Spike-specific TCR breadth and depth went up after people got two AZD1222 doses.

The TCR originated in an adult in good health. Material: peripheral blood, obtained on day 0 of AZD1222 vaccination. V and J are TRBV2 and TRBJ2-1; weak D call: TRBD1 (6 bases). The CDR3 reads CASTTGSSNEQFF. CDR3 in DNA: TGTGCCAGCACTACAGGGTCCTCCAATGAGCAGTTCTTC.